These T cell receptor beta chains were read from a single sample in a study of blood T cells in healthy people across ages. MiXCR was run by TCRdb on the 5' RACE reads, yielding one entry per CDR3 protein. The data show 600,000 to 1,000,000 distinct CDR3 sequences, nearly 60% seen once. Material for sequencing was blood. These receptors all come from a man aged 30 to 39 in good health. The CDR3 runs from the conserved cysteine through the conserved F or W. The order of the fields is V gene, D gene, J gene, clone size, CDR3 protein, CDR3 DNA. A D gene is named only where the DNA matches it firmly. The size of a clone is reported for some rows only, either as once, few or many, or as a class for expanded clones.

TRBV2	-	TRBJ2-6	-	CATGDGIIGANVLTF	TGTGCCACAGGGGACGGTATAATTGGGGCCAACGTCCTGACTTTC
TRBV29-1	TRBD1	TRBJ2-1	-	CSVTSGTGYNEQFF	TGCAGCGTTACGTCCGGGACAGGGTACAATGAGCAGTTCTTC
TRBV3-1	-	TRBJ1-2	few	CASSQTGYYGYTF	TGTGCCAGCAGCCAGACCGGATACTATGGCTACACCTTC
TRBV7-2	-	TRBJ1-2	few	CASSSAGRSSYGYTF	TGTGCCAGCAGCTCGGCCGGGCGGTCCAGCTATGGCTACACCTTC
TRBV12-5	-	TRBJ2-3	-	CASGSGAYADTQYF	TGTGCTAGTGGTTCCGGGGCCTACGCAGATACGCAGTATTTT
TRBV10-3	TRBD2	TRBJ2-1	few	CAISESGLAGGYEQFF	TGTGCCATCAGTGAGTCCGGACTAGCGGGAGGGTATGAGCAGTTCTTC
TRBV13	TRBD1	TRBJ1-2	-	CASSSGTASNCGYTF	TGTGCCAGCAGCTCCGGGACAGCTTCTAACTGTGGCTACACCTTC
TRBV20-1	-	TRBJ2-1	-	CSARLQNVRDQAYEQFF	TGCAGTGCTAGGTTACAAAACGTCCGGGACCAGGCGTATGAGCAGTTCTTC
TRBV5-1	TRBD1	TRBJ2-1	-	CASSPNPGQGGEQFF	TGCGCCAGCAGCCCTAATCCGGGACAGGGAGGTGAGCAGTTCTTC
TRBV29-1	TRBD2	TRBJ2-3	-	CSGRPGLALDTQYF	TGCAGCGGAAGACCGGGACTAGCTCTGGATACGCAGTATTTT
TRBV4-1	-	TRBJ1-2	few	CASSQIGRYGYTF	TGCGCCAGCAGCCAAATAGGCCGATATGGCTACACCTTC
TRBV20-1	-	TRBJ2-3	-	CSARSGDTQYF	TGCAGTGCTAGATCAGGAGATACGCAGTATTTT
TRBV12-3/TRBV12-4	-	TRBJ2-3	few	CATAPGRGTDTQYF	TGTGCCACCGCACCCGGGCGGGGCACAGATACGCAGTATTTT
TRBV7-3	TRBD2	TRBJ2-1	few	CATRVAGADEQFF	TGTGCCACCAGGGTAGCGGGAGCGGACGAGCAGTTCTTC
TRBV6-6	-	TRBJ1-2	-	CASSSVNGDGYTF	TGTGCCAGCAGTTCCGTCAACGGGGATGGCTACACCTTC
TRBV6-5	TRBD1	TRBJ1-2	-	CASSFTGTGVGYTF	TGTGCCAGCAGTTTTACCGGGACAGGCGTCGGCTACACCTTC
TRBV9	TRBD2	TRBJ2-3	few	CASSGLAGDTQYF	TGTGCCAGCAGCGGGTTAGCGGGAGATACGCAGTATTTT
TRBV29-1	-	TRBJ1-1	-	CSVEGGANTEAFF	TGCAGCGTTGAGGGGGGGGCGAACACTGAAGCTTTCTTT
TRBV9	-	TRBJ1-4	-	CASSVRGTSEKLFF	TGTGCCAGCAGCGTTCGGGGAACTTCAGAAAAACTGTTTTTT
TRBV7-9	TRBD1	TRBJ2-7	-	CASSQKGQGYEQYF	TGTGCCAGCAGCCAAAAGGGACAGGGGTACGAGCAGTACTTC
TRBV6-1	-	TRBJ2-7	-	CASSEGPGRPGDEQYF	TGTGCCAGCAGTGAAGGCCCGGGACGGCCTGGGGACGAGCAGTACTTC
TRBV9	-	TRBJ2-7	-	CASSAGDGTPYEQYF	TGTGCCAGCAGCGCCGGAGACGGTACACCCTACGAGCAGTACTTC
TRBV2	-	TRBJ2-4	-	CASRNEEGVDIQYF	TGTGCCAGCAGAAATGAAGAGGGCGTGGACATTCAGTACTTC
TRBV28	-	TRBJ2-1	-	CASRREYEQFF	TGTGCCAGCAGGCGGGAATATGAGCAGTTCTTC
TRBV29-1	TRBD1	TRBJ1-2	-	CSARDSGYTF	TGCAGCGCCCGGGACAGCGGCTACACCTTC
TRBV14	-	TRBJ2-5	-	CASSAFRGLGETQYF	TGTGCCAGCAGCGCCTTTCGGGGGCTGGGGGAGACCCAGTACTTC
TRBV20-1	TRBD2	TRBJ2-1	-	CGAPQLAGGSPGSYNEQFF	TGCGGTGCTCCGCAACTAGCGGGGGGCTCACCAGGCTCCTACAATGAGCAGTTCTTC
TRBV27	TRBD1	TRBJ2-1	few	CASSPGGSGTGSYNEQFF	TGTGCCAGCAGTCCCGGGGGGAGCGGGACAGGGTCCTACAATGAGCAGTTCTTC
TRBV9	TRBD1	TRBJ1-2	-	CASSGDSKGYGYTF	TGTGCCAGCTCCGGGGACAGCAAAGGCTATGGCTACACCTTC
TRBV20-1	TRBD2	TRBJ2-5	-	CSAPRGTSGGVGETQYF	TGCAGTGCCCCCCGCGGGACTAGCGGGGGGGTGGGAGAGACCCAGTACTTC
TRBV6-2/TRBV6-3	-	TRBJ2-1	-	CASSHVPLDRYNEQFF	TGTGCCAGCAGTCACGTTCCCTTAGACAGGTACAATGAGCAGTTCTTC
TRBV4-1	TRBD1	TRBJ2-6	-	CASSHRTRQGAPGANVLTF	TGCGCCAGCAGCCACCGCACCCGACAGGGGGCGCCTGGGGCCAACGTCCTGACTTTC
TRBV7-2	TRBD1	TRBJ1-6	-	CASSPGDRKNSPLHF	TGTGCCAGCAGCCCGGGGGACAGAAAAAATTCACCCCTCCACTTT
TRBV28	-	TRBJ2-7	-	CASRGRAAYEQYF	TGTGCCTCAAGAGGCAGGGCGGCCTACGAGCAGTACTTC
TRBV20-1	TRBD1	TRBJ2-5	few	CSARRGQYEETQYF	TGCAGTGCTAGAAGGGGACAGTACGAAGAGACCCAGTACTTC
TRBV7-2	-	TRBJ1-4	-	CASSLAGGRRNEKLFF	TGTGCCAGCAGCCTCGCCGGGGGACGTCGGAATGAAAAACTGTTTTTT
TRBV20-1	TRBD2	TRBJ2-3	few	CSAPGLAGVPDTQYF	TGCAGTGCTCCCGGACTAGCGGGAGTGCCAGATACGCAGTATTTT
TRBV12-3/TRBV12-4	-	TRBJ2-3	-	CASNMHGGILLDTQYF	TGTGCCAGCAACATGCATGGAGGAATTCTATTGGATACGCAGTATTTT
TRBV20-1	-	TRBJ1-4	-	CSARAASSDEKLFF	TGCAGTGCTAGAGCCGCTTCATCGGATGAAAAACTGTTTTTT
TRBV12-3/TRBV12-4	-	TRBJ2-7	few	CASSPEIYEQYF	TGTGCCAGCAGCCCCGAAATCTACGAGCAGTACTTC
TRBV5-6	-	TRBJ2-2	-	CASSFLNPATRNTGELFF	TGTGCCAGCAGCTTCCTTAACCCTGCCACAAGGAACACCGGGGAGCTGTTTTTT
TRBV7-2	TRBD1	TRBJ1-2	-	CASSSRDREHGYTF	TGTGCCAGCAGCTCCAGGGACAGGGAGCATGGCTACACCTTC
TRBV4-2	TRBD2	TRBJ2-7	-	CASGQLTSGDYEQYF	TGTGCCAGCGGCCAGTTAACTAGCGGCGACTACGAGCAGTACTTC
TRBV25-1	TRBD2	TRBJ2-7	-	CASVGTSFIEQYF	TGTGCCAGCGTAGGGACTAGTTTCATCGAGCAGTACTTC
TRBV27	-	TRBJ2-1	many	CASSSGDLWDEQFF	TGTGCCAGCAGTTCAGGGGACCTTTGGGATGAGCAGTTCTTC
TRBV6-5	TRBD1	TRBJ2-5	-	CASSYPRDSLSPPETQYF	TGTGCCAGCAGTTACCCACGGGACAGTCTGAGTCCACCAGAGACCCAGTACTTC
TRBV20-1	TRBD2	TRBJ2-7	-	CSARASGRETYEQYF	TGCAGTGCTAGGGCTAGCGGGAGGGAAACCTACGAGCAGTACTTC
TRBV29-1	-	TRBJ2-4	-	CSLLDGNIQYF	TGCAGCCTCCTGGACGGAAACATTCAGTACTTC
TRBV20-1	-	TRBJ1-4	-	CSARDIGDALEKLFF	TGCAGTGCTAGAGATATTGGGGACGCCTTAGAAAAACTGTTTTTT
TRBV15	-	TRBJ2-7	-	CATSRMTGIDEQYF	TGTGCCACCAGCAGAATGACAGGAATAGACGAGCAGTACTTC
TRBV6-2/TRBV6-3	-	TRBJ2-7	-	CASSLNYYEQYF	TGTGCCAGCAGCCTCAACTACTACGAGCAGTACTTC
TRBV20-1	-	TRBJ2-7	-	CSANGNVRAHTYEQYF	TGCAGTGCTAACGGGAATGTGCGGGCCCACACCTACGAGCAGTACTTC
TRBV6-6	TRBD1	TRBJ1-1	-	CAGTGDRDTEAFF	TGTGCCGGGACAGGCGATCGGGACACTGAAGCTTTCTTT
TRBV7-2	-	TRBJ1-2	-	CASSSGSELRSGYTF	TGTGCCAGCAGCTCTGGGAGCGAGTTACGTAGTGGCTACACCTTC
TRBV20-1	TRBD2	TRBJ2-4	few	CSAGSPSGMTNIQYF	TGCAGTGCTGGAAGTCCTAGCGGGATGACAAACATTCAGTACTTC
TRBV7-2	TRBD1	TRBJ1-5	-	CASSNRQGGQPQHF	TGTGCCAGCAGCAACCGACAGGGCGGCCAGCCCCAGCATTTT